These 6 T cell receptor beta chains were all obtained from the same sample, sequenced in a study of blood T cell repertoires in COVID-19. Produced via immunoSEQ multiplex PCR; TCRdb's table is partial and in-frame only. This table holds fewer than 300,000 clones, 82% found once. Sample: peripheral blood. The receptors derive from a woman in her late teens or twenties with acute or convalescent COVID-19.

This clone came up once. Mismatch with germline at one junction end may stem from a read error. The CDR3 sequence is CASREGDFAYNEQFF. The CDR3, as DNA: TGTGCCAGCAGAGAAGGGGACTTCGCCTACAATGAGCAGTTCTTC. V usage is TRBV2 and J usage is TRBJ2-1; D might be TRBD2 (6 bases). Germline-derived CDR1 and CDR2 are SNHLY and FYNNEI. This CDR3 region has 15 residues.

The chain recombines TRBV21-1 with TRBJ1-6; the table's D call TRBD1 went unverified against the DNA. TRBV21-1 is designated a pseudogene. This CDR3 spans 14 amino acids. CDR3 region: CASETTGFKSPLHF. As DNA, the CDR3 is TGTGCCAGCGAAACGACAGGGTTCAAGTCACCCCTCCACTTT.

The chain has TRBV6-2 or TRBV6-3 and TRBJ2-5; 10 nucleotides line up with TRBD2. The CDR3 is 17 residues long. After removal of 2 bases from V and 4 bases from J, the junction contained 10 bases not matched to a gene. CDR1 and CDR2 (germline): MNHEY, SVGEGT. CDR3 in amino acids: CASSYQLAGKVGETQYF. The DNA for the CDR3 is TGTGCCAGCAGTTACCAACTAGCGGGAAAGGTGGGAGAGACCCAGTACTTC.

J is TRBJ1-2 and V is TRBV7-9; D is possibly TRBD1 (5 bases). Between the trimmed V and J ends, which lost 1 base and 4 bases, there was a span of 10 bases. The CDR3 totals 14 residues. Germline CDR1 reads SEHNR; CDR2 reads FQNEAQ (reference sequence). The CDR3 reads CASSLGVGGYGYTF. The DNA of the CDR3 is TGTGCCAGCAGCTTAGGAGTGGGGGGCTATGGCTACACCTTC.

Comments on this clone: The junction departs from the called germline gene at one end, perhaps through a read error. V gene TRBV30 combines with J gene TRBJ1-5; 7 bases match TRBD1. The CDR3 loop spans 11 amino acids. Per germline, CDR1 GTSNPN and CDR2 SVGIG (reference sequence). CDR3 residues: CAWSTTGPLYF. CDR3 nucleotide sequence: TGTGCCTGGAGTACGACAGGGCCCTTATACTTT.

The gene calls are TRBV30 and TRBJ2-1; no clear D. The CDR3 has 15 residues. V gave up 1 base and J gave up 3 bases, with 13 bases separating them. Germline CDR1 is GTSNPN and CDR2 is SVGIG (reference sequence). The CDR3 DNA reads TGTGCCTGGAGTGGCCTCACGGTGGTCTACAATGAGCAGTTCTTC. This gives the protein CAWSGLTVVYNEQFF. The full variable domain, completed using reference TRBV30 and TRBJ2-1, is SQTIHQWPATLVQPVGSPLSLECTVEGTSNPNLYWYRQAAGRGLQLLFYSVGIGQISSEVPQNLSASRPQDRQFILSSKKLLLSDSGFYLCAWSGLTVVYNEQFFGPGTRLTVL.